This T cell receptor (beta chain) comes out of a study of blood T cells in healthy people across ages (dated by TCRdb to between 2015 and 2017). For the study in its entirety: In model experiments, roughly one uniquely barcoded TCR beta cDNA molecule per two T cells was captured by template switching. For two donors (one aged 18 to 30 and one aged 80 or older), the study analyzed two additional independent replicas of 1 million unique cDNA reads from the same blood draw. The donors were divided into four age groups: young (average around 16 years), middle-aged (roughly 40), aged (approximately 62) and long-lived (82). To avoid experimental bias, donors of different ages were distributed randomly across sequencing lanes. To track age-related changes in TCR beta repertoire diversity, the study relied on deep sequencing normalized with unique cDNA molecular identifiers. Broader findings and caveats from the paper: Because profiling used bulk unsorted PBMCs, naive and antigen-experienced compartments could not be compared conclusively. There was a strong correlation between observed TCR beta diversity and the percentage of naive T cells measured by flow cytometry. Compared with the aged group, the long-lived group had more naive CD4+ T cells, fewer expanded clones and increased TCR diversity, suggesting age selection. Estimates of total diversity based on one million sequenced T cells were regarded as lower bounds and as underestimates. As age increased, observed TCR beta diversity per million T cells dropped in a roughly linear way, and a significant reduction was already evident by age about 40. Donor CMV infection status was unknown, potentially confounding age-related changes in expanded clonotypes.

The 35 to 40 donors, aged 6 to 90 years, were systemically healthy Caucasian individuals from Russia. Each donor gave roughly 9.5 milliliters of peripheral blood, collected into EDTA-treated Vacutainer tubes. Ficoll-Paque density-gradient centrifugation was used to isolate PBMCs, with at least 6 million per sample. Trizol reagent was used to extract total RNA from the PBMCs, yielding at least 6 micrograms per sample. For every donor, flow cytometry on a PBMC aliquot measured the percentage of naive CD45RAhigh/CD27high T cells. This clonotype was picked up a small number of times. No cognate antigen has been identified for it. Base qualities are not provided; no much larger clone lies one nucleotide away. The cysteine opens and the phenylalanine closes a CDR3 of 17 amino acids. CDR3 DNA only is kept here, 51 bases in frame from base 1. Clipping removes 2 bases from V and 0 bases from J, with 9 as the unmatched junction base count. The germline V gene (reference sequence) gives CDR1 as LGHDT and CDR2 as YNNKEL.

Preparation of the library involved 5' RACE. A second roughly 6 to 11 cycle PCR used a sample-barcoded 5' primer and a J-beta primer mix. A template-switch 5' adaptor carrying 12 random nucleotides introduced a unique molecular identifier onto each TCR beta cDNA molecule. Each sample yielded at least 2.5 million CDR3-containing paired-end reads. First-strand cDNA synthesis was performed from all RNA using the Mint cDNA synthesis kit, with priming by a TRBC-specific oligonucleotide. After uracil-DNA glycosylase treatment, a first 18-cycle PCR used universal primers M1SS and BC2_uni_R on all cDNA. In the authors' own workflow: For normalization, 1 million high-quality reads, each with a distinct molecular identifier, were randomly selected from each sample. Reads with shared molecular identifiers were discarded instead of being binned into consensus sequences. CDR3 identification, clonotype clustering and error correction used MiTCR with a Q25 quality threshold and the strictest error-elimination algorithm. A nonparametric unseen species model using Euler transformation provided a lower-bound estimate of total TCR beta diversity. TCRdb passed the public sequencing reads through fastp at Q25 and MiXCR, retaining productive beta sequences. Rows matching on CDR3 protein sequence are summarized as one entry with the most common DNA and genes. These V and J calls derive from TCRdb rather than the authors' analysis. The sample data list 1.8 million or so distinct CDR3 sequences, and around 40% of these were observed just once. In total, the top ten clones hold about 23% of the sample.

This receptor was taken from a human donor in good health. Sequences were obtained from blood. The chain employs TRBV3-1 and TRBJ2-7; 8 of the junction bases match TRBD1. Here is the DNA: TGTGCCAGCAGCCAAAGGATGGGACAGGAAGGCTCCTACGAGCAGTACTTC. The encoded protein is CASSQRMGQEGSYEQYF.